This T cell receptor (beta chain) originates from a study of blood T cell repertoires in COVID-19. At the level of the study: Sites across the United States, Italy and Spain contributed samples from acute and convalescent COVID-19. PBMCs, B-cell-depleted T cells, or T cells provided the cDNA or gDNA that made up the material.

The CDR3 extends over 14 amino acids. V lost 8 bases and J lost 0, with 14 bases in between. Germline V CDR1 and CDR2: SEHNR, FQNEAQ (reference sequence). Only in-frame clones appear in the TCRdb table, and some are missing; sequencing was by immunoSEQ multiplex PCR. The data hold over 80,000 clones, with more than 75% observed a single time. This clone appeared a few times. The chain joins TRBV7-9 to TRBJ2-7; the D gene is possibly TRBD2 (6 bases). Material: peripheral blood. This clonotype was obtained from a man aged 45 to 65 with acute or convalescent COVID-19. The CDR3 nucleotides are TGTGCCAGCGGCCTTCCCGGGAGCTCCTACGAGCAGTACTTC. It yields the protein CASGLPGSSYEQYF.